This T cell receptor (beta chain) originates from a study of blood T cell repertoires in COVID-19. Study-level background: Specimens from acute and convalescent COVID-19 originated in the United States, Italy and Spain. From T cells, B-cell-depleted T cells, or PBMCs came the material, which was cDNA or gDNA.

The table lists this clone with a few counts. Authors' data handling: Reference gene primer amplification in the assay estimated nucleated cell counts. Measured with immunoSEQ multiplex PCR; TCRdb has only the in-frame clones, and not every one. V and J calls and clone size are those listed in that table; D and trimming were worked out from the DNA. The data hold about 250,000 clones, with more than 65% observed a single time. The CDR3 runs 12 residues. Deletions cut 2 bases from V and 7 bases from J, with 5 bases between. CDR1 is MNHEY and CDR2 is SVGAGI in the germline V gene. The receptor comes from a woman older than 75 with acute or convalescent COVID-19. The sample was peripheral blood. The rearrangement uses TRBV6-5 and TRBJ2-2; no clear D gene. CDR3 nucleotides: TGTGCCAGCAGTTACAGAGGCGGGGAGCTGTTTTTT. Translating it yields CASSYRGGELFF.